The 28 T cell receptor beta chains below come from one sample, sequenced in a study of T cells in Graves' hyperthyroidism and ophthalmopathy. TCR beta CDR3 region amplification was performed from RNA transcripts. The study used the HTBI primer set for a first-round RT-PCR of the TCR CDR3. TCRdb re-called the multiplex PCR reads through MiXCR, storing one row per CDR3 protein. This table has around 560,000 distinct CDR3 sequences, around 17% appearing once. The source material was blood. The receptors originated from a woman aged 18-29 years with Graves' hyperthyroidism.

CDR3 nucleotides: TGCAGTGCTACCGGACAGGGGTCCTACGAGCAGTACTTC. It codes for CSATGQGSYEQYF. V is TRBV20-1 and J is TRBJ2-7, with 9 bases that match TRBD1. Germline values: CDR1 DFQATT, CDR2 SNEGSKA (reference sequence). The V and J ends lost 4 bases and 1 base, in that order; junction bases with no gene match: 2. This CDR3 region has 13 residues.

This clonotype was detected ten times or more. The gene calls are TRBV20-1 and TRBJ2-3; TRBD2 matches 8 bases. This CDR3 spans 14 amino acids. The J segment lost 2 bases and the V segment lost 3 bases, leaving 4 bases of the junction unmatched. Germline V gene data show CDR1 as DFQATT and CDR2 as SNEGSKA (reference sequence). CDR3 protein: CSASPGGATDTQYF. The CDR3 coding sequence is TGCAGTGCTAGCCCCGGGGGGGCCACAGATACGCAGTATTTT.

Ten or more counts support this clonotype. The chain has TRBV2 and TRBJ2-2; 10 bases line up with TRBD2. J lost 0 bases, V lost 6 bases, and 10 bases had no gene match. The germline V gene encodes CDR1 SNHLY and CDR2 FYNNEI. This CDR3 contains 18 residues. The CDR3 sequence is CASREPTLAGANTGELFF. For the CDR3, the DNA is TGTGCCAGCAGGGAACCTACTCTAGCGGGAGCGAACACCGGGGAGCTGTTTTTT.

The table lists this clonotype with a few counts. The V and J genes are TRBV4-1 and TRBJ2-1; 8 nucleotides line up with TRBD2. The germline V gene encodes CDR1 MGHRA and CDR2 YSYEKL. The CDR3 length is 16 residues. The junction had 8 bases not matched to a gene; V was cut back by 0 bases and J by 7 bases. For the CDR3, the DNA is TGCGCCAGCAGCCAAGATCGGGGGCGGGGGGCAAATGAGCAGTTCTTC. Its protein product is CASSQDRGRGANEQFF.

This chain connects TRBV20-1 to TRBJ2-3, with 8 nucleotides matching TRBD2. Germline V CDR1 and CDR2: DFQATT, SNEGSKA (reference sequence). The J segment lost 2 bases and the V segment lost 1 base, leaving 5 bases of the junction unmatched. The CDR3 loop spans 15 amino acids. The CDR3 coding sequence is TGCAGTGCTAGAGGGGCGGGGGGCAACACAGATACGCAGTATTTT. It codes for CSARGAGGNTDTQYF.

Details on this clonotype: This may come from a read error, since a much larger clone is one base off. The V call is TRBV4-1, the J call TRBJ2-3, with D perhaps matching TRBD1 (6 bases). Trimming cost V 4 bases and J 0 bases, with 8 bases left between them. The germline V gene encodes CDR1 MGHRA and CDR2 YSYEKL. CDR3 size: 14 residues. As DNA, the CDR3 is TGCGCCAGCAGCCGCGACAGGAGCACAGATACGCAGTATTTT. This translates into CASSRDRSTDTQYF.

Only a few counts were recorded for this clonotype. The chain joins TRBV20-1 to TRBJ1-6; weak D call: TRBD1 (5 bases). The CDR3 length is 18 residues. Germline CDR1 is DFQATT and CDR2 is SNEGSKA (reference sequence). V was trimmed by 3 bases and J by 8 bases, leaving 26 bases between them. The CDR3 DNA reads TGCAGTGCTAGTTGGGAGGTCGGTAGGCAGGGAAAGGATTCACCCCTCCACTTT. It translates to CSASWEVGRQGKDSPLHF.

This clonotype was counted at least ten times. DNA for the CDR3: TGTGCCAGCAGTTACCCTACTAGCGGGAGGACTCCTAGCACAGATACGCAGTATTTT. This encodes CASSYPTSGRTPSTDTQYF. The rearrangement joins TRBV6-6 to TRBJ2-3; 12 bases agree with TRBD2. The CDR3 runs 19 residues. V lost 2 bases and J lost 0; bases outside the gene matches: 9. Germline V gene data show CDR1 as MNHNY and CDR2 as SVGAGI (reference sequence).

This clonotype has ten or more counts. The rearrangement joins TRBV20-1 to TRBJ1-5; TRBD1 is a possible D gene (5 bases). The ends were cut back, 6 bases at V and 6 bases at J, with 9 bases in the middle. The germline V gene encodes CDR1 DFQATT and CDR2 SNEGSKA (reference sequence). The length of the CDR3 is 11 residues. The CDR3 here is CSAQGGQPQHF. CDR3 coding DNA: TGCAGTGCCCAGGGCGGTCAGCCCCAGCATTTT.

The chain is built from TRBV10-1 and TRBJ2-1; TRBD2 aligns across 16 bases. The V segment lost 4 bases and the J segment 0 bases; nucleotides outside the gene matches: 6. Looked up from germline, CDR1 is WNHNN and CDR2 is SYGVQD (reference sequence). The CDR3 covers 19 residues. The CDR3 loop is CASSVAGLAGGSSYNEQFF. The CDR3 DNA sequence: TGCGCCAGCAGTGTGGCGGGACTAGCGGGGGGGAGCTCCTACAATGAGCAGTTCTTC.

This clonotype was counted ten times or more. V usage is TRBV27 and J usage is TRBJ2-3; 14 bases are a match to TRBD2. The V segment lost 4 bases and the J segment 4 bases; nucleotides outside the gene matches: 1. Germline CDR1 MNHEY, CDR2 SMNVEV (reference sequence). The CDR3 covers 15 residues. CDR3 in DNA: TGTGCCAGCAGTTCGGGACTAGCGGGAGCAGATACGCAGTATTTT. It yields the protein CASSSGLAGADTQYF.

The chain carries TRBV15 and TRBJ2-5; tentative D call: TRBD1 (6 bases). Germline assignment: CDR1 LNHNV and CDR2 YYDKDF (reference sequence). CDR3 length: 14 amino acids. V was pared by 0 bases and J by 5 bases, with 10 bases between. CDR3 amino acids: CATSRDGQGETQYF. The CDR3 coding sequence is TGTGCCACCAGCAGAGATGGGCAGGGGGAGACCCAGTACTTC.

This chain links TRBV19 with TRBJ1-5; 12 bases agree with TRBD1. Trimming cost V 3 bases and J 4 bases; bases outside gene matches: 10. CDR1 is LNHDA, CDR2 SQIVND, per germline (reference sequence). The CDR3 sequence is 18 residues long. CDR3 DNA: TGTGCCAGTAGTATGCATAAGGGACAGGGGGCATGGAATCAGCCCCAGCATTTT. Its protein is CASSMHKGQGAWNQPQHF.

This clonotype was seen just once. This chain's CDR3 is CASSQAIGPPMDTQYF. The CDR3 nucleotides read TGTGCCAGCAGTCAAGCTATCGGGCCCCCTATGGATACGCAGTATTTT. The chain employs TRBV6-2 or TRBV6-3 and TRBJ2-3; D gene uncertain. In germline, CDR1 is MNHEY, CDR2 SVGEGT. This CDR3 has 16 amino acids. V lost 5 bases and J lost 6, with 21 bases in between.

The V gene is TRBV7-9, the J gene TRBJ2-4, with D maybe TRBD2 (6 bases). The CDR3 is made up of 16 amino acids. CDR1 is SEHNR, CDR2 FQNEAQ, per germline (reference sequence). V shed 5 bases and J shed 8 bases, with 22 bases lying between them. The CDR3 region is CASSSRVGRPGDIQYF. Written as DNA, the CDR3 is TGTGCCAGCAGCAGCAGGGTGGGGAGGCCCGGGGACATTCAGTACTTC.

The rearrangement joins TRBV14 to TRBJ1-1; 9 nucleotides align to TRBD1. Germline CDR1 is SGHDN and CDR2 is FVKESK. There are 15 residues in the CDR3. The V gene end was trimmed by 4 bases and the J gene end by 10 bases; junction bases not matched to a gene: 13. The CDR3: CASSLGGTGSMGAFF. The CDR3 DNA sequence: TGTGCCAGCAGCCTTGGCGGGACAGGGTCAATGGGAGCTTTCTTT. Full variable domain (remainder filled in from reference TRBV14 and TRBJ1-1): EAGVTQFPSHSVIEKGQTVTLRCDPISGHDNLYWYRRVMGKEIKFLLHFVKESKQDESGMPNNRFLAERTGGTYSTLKVQPAELEDSGVYFCASSLGGTGSMGAFFGQGTRLTVV.

The rearrangement links TRBV4-1 to TRBJ1-2, with no clear D. Germline values: CDR1 MGHRA, CDR2 YSYEKL. The length of the CDR3 is 16 residues. Trimming removed 3 bases from V and 2 bases from J, with 16 bases in between. In nucleotides, the CDR3 is TGCGCCAGCAGCCAGGAAGATATGAGGGCGAACTATGGCTACACCTTC. Protein: CASSQEDMRANYGYTF.

There are a few counts of this clonotype. The chain is built from TRBV20-1 and TRBJ1-3; no reliable D call. This CDR3 contains 16 residues. Germline V gene sequence: CDR1 DFQATT, CDR2 SNEGSKA (reference sequence). Trimming shortened V by 6 bases and J by 0 bases, and 18 bases separated the two germline ends. CDR3 sequence: CSAQPSGPLSGNTIYF. CDR3 nucleotides: TGCAGTGCCCAGCCCAGCGGGCCCCTCTCTGGAAACACCATATATTTT.

The V and J genes are TRBV12-3 or TRBV12-4 and TRBJ2-7; TRBD2 matches at 7 bases. This CDR3 contains 15 residues. Trimming cost V 4 bases and J 6 bases; bases outside gene matches: 12. CDR3 coding DNA: TGTGCCAGCAGTTCGGTTGGGTGGGGAGGGTCCGAGCAGTACTTC. Translating it yields CASSSVGWGGSEQYF.

The chain has TRBV4-2 and TRBJ2-6; 10 nucleotides line up with TRBD2. Looked up from germline, CDR1 is LGHNA and CDR2 is YNFKEQ. This CDR3 region has 18 residues. Losses at the gene ends were 1 base for V and 0 bases for J; bases not matched to a gene: 3. CDR3 nucleotides: TGTGCCAGCAGCCAAGCAGCGGGAGGGACCTCTGGGGCCAACGTCCTGACTTTC. Its translation is CASSQAAGGTSGANVLTF.

The gene calls are TRBV12-3 or TRBV12-4 and TRBJ1-5; the D gene is possibly TRBD1 (6 bases). This CDR3 has 16 amino acids. Between the trimmed V and J ends, which lost 0 bases and 5 bases, there was a span of 14 bases. The CDR3 DNA sequence: TGTGCCAGCAGTTTAGCGGGGGGCAGACCGTATCAGCCCCAGCATTTT. Translated, it gives CASSLAGGRPYQPQHF.

This clonotype was counted at least ten times. V and J are TRBV28 and TRBJ2-1, with 8 bases that match TRBD2. This CDR3 has 15 residues. V lost 6 bases to trimming and J lost 5 bases; unmatched junction nucleotides: 9. The germline gives CDR1 MDHEN, CDR2 SYDVKM. In DNA, the CDR3 is TGTGCCAGCAGACCCCCGGGCGGGAGGAACAATGAGCAGTTCTTC. Residues: CASRPPGGRNNEQFF.

The chain employs TRBV7-3 and TRBJ1-5; D ambiguous. Germline assignment: CDR1 SGHTA and CDR2 FQGTGA. This CDR3 spans 13 amino acids. V lost 1 base, J lost 6 bases, and 7 bases lay in between. The CDR3 sequence is CASSLNFGQPQHF. CDR3 coding DNA: TGTGCCAGCAGCTTAAACTTCGGTCAGCCCCAGCATTTT.

This clonotype was observed a handful of times. The genes are TRBV14 and TRBJ2-5, with 12 bases that match TRBD1. The CDR3 has 15 residues. V lost 5 bases, J lost 10 bases, and 11 bases stayed unmatched. Germline lookup yields CDR1 SGHDN and CDR2 FVKESK. The CDR3 nucleotides read TGTGCCAGCAGCGAAGCCGGGACAGGGGGCAGGGTCCAGTACTTC. Encoded protein: CASSEAGTGGRVQYF. The full variable domain, in which reference TRBV14 and TRBJ2-5 provide the parts outside the CDR3, is EAGVTQFPSHSVIEKGQTVTLRCDPISGHDNLYWYRRVMGKEIKFLLHFVKESKQDESGMPNNRFLAERTGGTYSTLKVQPAELEDSGVYFCASSEAGTGGRVQYFGPGTRLLVL.

This clonotype came up many times. The chain recombines TRBV20-1 with TRBJ2-7, with 8 bases aligning to TRBD2. This CDR3 has 14 amino acids. Germline values: CDR1 DFQATT, CDR2 SNEGSKA (reference sequence). V was clipped by 3 bases and J by 2 bases; unmatched bases: 6. CDR3 residues: CSARPPGGTYEQYF. CDR3 DNA sequence: TGCAGTGCTAGGCCCCCGGGAGGGACCTACGAGCAGTACTTC.

As for this clonotype: The junction does not match germline at one end; this may be a read error. The rearrangement joins TRBV5-1 to TRBJ1-1; 8 bases match TRBD1. Germline V gene lookup returns CDR1 SGHRS and CDR2 YFSETQ. The CDR3 is made up of 16 amino acids. CDR3 region: CASSLQGGGGWTEAFF. For the CDR3, the DNA is TGTGCCAGCAGTTTACAGGGGGGGGGGGGGTGGACTGAAGCTTTCTTT.

This clonotype was seen ten or more times. The CDR3 protein is CASTGWLAGIKDTQYF. The CDR3 nucleotides are TGTGCCAGCACCGGTTGGCTAGCGGGAATTAAAGATACGCAGTATTTT. This chain links TRBV6-1 with TRBJ2-3, with 9 bases aligning to TRBD2. Germline V gene data show CDR1 as MNHNS and CDR2 as SASEGT. J was trimmed by 5 bases and V by 7 bases; bases with no gene match: 13. CDR3 length: 16 residues.

Only one count was recorded for this clonotype. This sequence joins TRBV6-2 or TRBV6-3 and TRBJ2-1; TRBD2 matches at 9 bases. The germline gives CDR1 MNHEY, CDR2 SVGEGT. This CDR3 spans 18 amino acids. With 0 bases clipped from V and 7 bases from J, the junction kept 13 bases outside the gene matches. CDR3 nucleotides: TGTGCCAGCAGTTACTCGGCTAGCGGGATGGTTATAGTTAATGAGCAGTTCTTC. Translated, it gives CASSYSASGMVIVNEQFF.